The 29 T cell receptor beta chains below all came from one sample that was sequenced in a study of blood T cell repertoires in COVID-19. The assay was immunoSEQ multiplex PCR, and TCRdb's table has in-frame clones only and misses some. The sample lists 65,000 to 75,000 clones; about 80% were seen once. Sequencing was performed on peripheral blood. Receptor source: a woman aged 55 to 70 with acute or convalescent COVID-19.

To note about this clone: Germline is not matched at one junction end, which may reflect a read error. Other nucleotide sequences from this sample produce the same CDR3. This sequence joins TRBV4-2 and TRBJ2-5; 10 positions agree with TRBD2. Germline CDR1 LGHNA, CDR2 YNFKEQ. The CDR3 runs 17 residues. This CDR3 is CASSQDQERGGRETQYF. In DNA, the CDR3 is TGTGCCAGCAGTCAAGACCAGGAGCGGGGGGGCCGGGAGACCCAGTACTTC.

This chain links TRBV9 with TRBJ1-2, with 7 bases identical to TRBD1. The V segment lost 3 bases and the J segment 4 bases; nucleotides outside the gene matches: 6. CDR1 is SGDLS, CDR2 YYNGEE, per germline. The length of the CDR3 is 14 residues. The CDR3 DNA is TGTGCCAGCAGCGGCCGGGACAGCCTCTATGGCTACACCTTC. This codes for CASSGRDSLYGYTF.

This chain connects TRBV3-1 (or the pseudogene TRBV3-2) to TRBJ2-7, with 10 bases aligning to TRBD1. Unmatched junction bases numbered 6, after V lost 4 bases and J lost 3 bases. Germline lookup yields CDR1 LGHDT and CDR2 YNNKEL (reference sequence). This CDR3 spans 15 amino acids. The CDR3 loop reads CASSPRQGAGYEQYF. DNA for the CDR3: TGTGCCAGCAGCCCGCGACAGGGGGCAGGCTACGAGCAGTACTTC.

This clone was seen a handful of times. CDR3 in DNA: TGTGCCAGCAGTTACGGGACAGGGACTGAGGGCTCACCCCTCCACTTT. This encodes CASSYGTGTEGSPLHF. The V gene is TRBV6-5, the J gene TRBJ1-6, with 9 positions matching TRBD1. CDR3 length: 16 amino acids. The V gene's germline CDR1 is MNHEY and CDR2 SVGAGI. Germline trimming cut 2 bases from V and 10 bases from J; bases unmatched to any gene: 9.

V usage is TRBV19 and J usage is TRBJ1-2; unclear D gene. Trimming shortened V by 8 bases and J by 2 bases, and 9 bases separated the two germline ends. CDR1 and CDR2 from the germline V gene are LNHDA and SQIVND (reference sequence). This CDR3 is 12 amino acids long. CDR3 sequence (DNA): TGTGCCAGTTTCGGGGTGAACTATGGCTACACCTTC. Its translation: CASFGVNYGYTF.

This clone has only one observation. This chain uses TRBV30 with TRBJ2-1, with 9 bases aligning to TRBD2. Trimming cost V 8 bases and J 0 bases; bases outside gene matches: 11. CDR1 and CDR2 from the germline V gene are GTSNPN and SVGIG (reference sequence). There are 16 residues in the CDR3. CDR3 sequence: CAGAARRGGSYNEQFF. The CDR3 nucleotides are TGTGCCGGCGCCGCTCGGCGGGGGGGCTCCTACAATGAGCAGTTCTTC.

CDR3 protein: CASSSPTGAGGQPQHF. In DNA, the CDR3 is TGTGCCAGCAGCTCACCCACGGGGGCAGGGGGTCAGCCCCAGCATTTT. The gene calls are TRBV7-8 and TRBJ1-5, with TRBD1 matching over 7 bases. Germline trimming cut 4 bases from V and 6 bases from J; bases unmatched to any gene: 12. Germline V lookup: CDR1 SGHVS, CDR2 FQNEAQ. CDR3 length: 16 amino acids.

This sequence joins TRBV19 and TRBJ1-2; no clear D. CDR1 and CDR2 from the germline V gene are LNHDA and SQIVND (reference sequence). The CDR3 loop spans 12 amino acids. V lost 5 bases, J lost 5 bases, and 9 bases lay in between. The CDR3, as DNA: TGTGCCAGTAGTGCCCCAGGATATGGCTACACCTTC. It is translated as CASSAPGYGYTF.

The genes are TRBV5-5 and TRBJ1-2; D is uncertain. Trimming removed 0 bases from V and 4 bases from J, with 7 bases in between. The CDR3 length is 13 residues. Germline V gives CDR1 SGHKS, CDR2 YYEKEE (reference sequence). The CDR3 bases are TGTGCCAGCAGCTTGGCATCGCGCTATGGCTACACCTTC. It codes for CASSLASRYGYTF.

This rearrangement joins TRBV18 to TRBJ2-4; possibly TRBD2 for D (6 bases). Germline CDR1 is KGHSH and CDR2 is LQKENI. The CDR3 has 16 amino acids. V lost 3 bases and J lost 0, with 12 bases in between. The CDR3, as DNA: TGTGCCAGCTCACCTTCAGGGACTCTAGCCAAAAACATTCAGTACTTC. It is translated as CASSPSGTLAKNIQYF.

The chain is built from TRBV6-5 and TRBJ1-1; D may be TRBD1 (6 bases). The CDR3 contains 13 residues. Germline V gives CDR1 MNHEY, CDR2 SVGAGI. Trimming took off 10 bases at V and 0 bases at J, with 12 bases between the two ends. As DNA, the CDR3 is TGTGCCACAGGACAGATGATGAACACTGAAGCTTTCTTT. Its protein is CATGQMMNTEAFF.

The V and J genes are TRBV5-1 and TRBJ2-7; TRBD1 aligns across 9 bases. V gave up 4 bases and J gave up 7 bases; unmatched junction bases: 12. Germline CDR1 reads SGHRS; CDR2 reads YFSETQ. This CDR3 comprises 15 residues. This CDR3 reads CASSRPPPTGGEQYF. CDR3 nucleotides: TGCGCCAGCAGCCGCCCACCACCGACAGGGGGAGAGCAGTACTTC.

V and J are TRBV9 and TRBJ1-2; possibly TRBD1 for D (5 bases). The CDR3 loop spans 13 amino acids. V lost 0 bases to trimming and J lost 7 bases, with 10 bases between them. The germline V gene has CDR1 SGDLS and CDR2 YYNGEE. CDR3 sequence (DNA): TGTGCCAGCAGCGTAGGGCAGGGCTCTGGCTACACCTTC. Its protein product is CASSVGQGSGYTF.

V and J are TRBV24-1 and TRBJ2-3; D is uncertain. Trimming stripped 3 bases from V and 2 bases from J, with 8 bases between. CDR1 and CDR2 (germline): KGHDR, SFDVKD. The CDR3 sequence is 14 residues long. Here the CDR3 reads CATSDRATTDTQYF. CDR3 DNA: TGTGCCACCAGTGATAGAGCGACCACAGATACGCAGTATTTT.

The chain joins TRBV19 to TRBJ1-5; 7 nucleotides agree with TRBD1. Germline assignment: CDR1 LNHDA and CDR2 SQIVND (reference sequence). Trimming cost V 6 bases and J 1 base; bases outside gene matches: 9. The CDR3 has 16 amino acids. CDR3 nucleotides: TGTGCCAGTAGCCAAGGGGGCGTGATCAGCAATCAGCCCCAGCATTTT. Protein sequence: CASSQGGVISNQPQHF.

The gene calls are TRBV5-1 and TRBJ1-1; D unclear. V lost 4 bases and J lost 8, with 18 bases in between. The CDR3 is 14 amino acids. Germline V gene sequence: CDR1 SGHRS, CDR2 YFSETQ. The CDR3 DNA is TGCGCCAGCAGCCAGGTGGGTGTGGGTGAAGAAGCTTTCTTT. It codes for CASSQVGVGEEAFF.

This clone was seen a handful of times. The CDR3 nucleotides are TGTGCCAGCAGTTTTACCGGGACAGAATATGGCTACACCTTC. It yields the protein CASSFTGTEYGYTF. V usage is TRBV5-5 and J usage is TRBJ1-2; 7 bases are a match to TRBD1. Per germline, CDR1 SGHKS and CDR2 YYEKEE (reference sequence). The CDR3 consists of 14 residues. Trimming at V came to 5 bases and at J to 5 bases, leaving 9 bases not matched to a gene.

The CDR3 nucleotides are TGTGCCAGCAGCCAGGAGGGTGGGGATCTCTCTGGAAACACCATATATTTT. Translation gives CASSQEGGDLSGNTIYF. The rearrangement uses TRBV4-2 and TRBJ1-3; the D is unclear. This CDR3 comprises 17 residues. V was trimmed by 3 bases and J by 0 bases, leaving 15 bases between them. The germline V gene encodes CDR1 LGHNA and CDR2 YNFKEQ.

This rearrangement joins TRBV19 to TRBJ1-3; D unclear. The germline V gene encodes CDR1 LNHDA and CDR2 SQIVND (reference sequence). CDR3 length equals 15 residues. Trimming shortened V by 1 base and J by 2 bases, and 9 bases separated the two germline ends. The CDR3 bases are TGTGCCAGTAGTATAGGAGGTCAAACTGGAAACACCATATATTTT. Its translation: CASSIGGQTGNTIYF. Variable domain in full (rest from reference TRBV19 and TRBJ1-3): DGGITQSPKYLFRKEGQNVTLSCEQNLNHDAMYWYRQDPGQGLRLIYYSQIVNDFQKGDIAEGYSVSREKKESFPLTVTSAQKNPTAFYLCASSIGGQTGNTIYFGEGSWLTVV.

The V gene is TRBV7-9, the J gene TRBJ2-7, with a weak D call TRBD2 (5 bases). The V end lost 2 bases, the J end lost 4 bases, and 12 bases lay between the germline ends. Looked up from germline, CDR1 is SEHNR and CDR2 is FQNEAQ (reference sequence). The CDR3 has 14 amino acids. The CDR3 sequence is CASSLFDEGYEQYF. The CDR3 nucleotides are TGTGCCAGCAGCTTATTCGATGAGGGTTACGAGCAGTACTTC.

This sequence joins TRBV9 and TRBJ1-1; possibly TRBD1 for D (6 bases). Germline CDR1 SGDLS, CDR2 YYNGEE. The CDR3 has 16 amino acids. Trimming removed 3 bases at V and 0 bases at J, with 15 bases between. CDR3 in amino acids: CASSATGTSMNTEAFF. CDR3 DNA sequence: TGTGCCAGCAGCGCCACAGGGACGTCCATGAACACTGAAGCTTTCTTT.

The chain links TRBV11-2 to TRBJ1-2; D might be TRBD1 (5 bases). CDR1 and CDR2 (germline): SGHAT, FQNNGV. The CDR3 extends over 13 amino acids. The V end lost 2 bases, the J end lost 5 bases, and 9 bases lay between the germline ends. CDR3 sequence reads: CASSLWGGYGYTF. In DNA form, the CDR3 reads TGTGCCAGCAGCTTATGGGGGGGTTATGGCTACACCTTC. Full variable domain (outside the CDR3, taken from reference TRBV11-2 and TRBJ1-2): EAGVAQSPRYKIIEKRQSVAFWCNPISGHATLYWYQQILGQGPKLLIQFQNNGVVDDSQLPKDRFSAERLKGVDSTLKIQPAKLEDSAVYLCASSLWGGYGYTFGSGTRLTVV.

The V and J genes are TRBV5-1 and TRBJ2-5; 8 nucleotides line up with TRBD2. Germline-derived CDR1 and CDR2 are SGHRS and YFSETQ. The CDR3 loop spans 14 amino acids. After removal of 4 bases from V and 0 bases from J, the junction contained 2 bases not matched to a gene. CDR3 sequence: CASSAGGNQETQYF. The CDR3 bases are TGCGCCAGCAGCGCGGGGGGAAACCAAGAGACCCAGTACTTC. Looking up the rest from reference TRBV5-1 and TRBJ2-5 gives the full variable domain: KAGVTQTPRYLIKTRGQQVTLSCSPISGHRSVSWYQQTPGQGLQFLFEYFSETQRNKGNFPGRFSGRQFSNSRSEMNVSTLELGDSALYLCASSAGGNQETQYFGPGTRLLVL.

The CDR3 region is CATSSHPRTGGKDYGYTF. CDR3 nucleotide sequence: TGTGCCACCAGCTCACACCCTAGGACAGGGGGTAAGGACTATGGCTACACCTTC. The chain couples TRBV15 to TRBJ1-2; 10 bases agree with TRBD1. The CDR3 spans 18 residues. The germline CDR1 and CDR2 sequences are LNHNV and YYDKDF (reference sequence). With 5 bases clipped from V and 3 bases from J, the junction kept 15 bases outside the gene matches.

The V gene is TRBV6-5, the J gene TRBJ2-2; D is undetermined. This CDR3 has 13 amino acids. The V end lost 10 bases, the J end lost 0 bases, and 9 bases lay between the germline ends. In germline, CDR1 is MNHEY, CDR2 SVGAGI. This CDR3 reads CATSGSNTGELFF. The CDR3 DNA reads TGTGCCACCTCCGGGTCGAACACCGGGGAGCTGTTTTTT.

The chain links TRBV11-2 to TRBJ2-3; perhaps TRBD2 as D (6 bases). V dropped 0 bases and J dropped 10 bases, with 20 bases sitting between them. This CDR3 contains 16 residues. Per the germline V gene, CDR1 is SGHAT and CDR2 is FQNNGV. DNA for the CDR3: TGTGCCAGCAGCTTAGAAGTCAGGGAGGTTTGGGCTCCGCAGTATTTT. Protein product: CASSLEVREVWAPQYF.

The V gene is TRBV6-1, the J gene TRBJ1-3; maybe TRBD1 (5 bases). CDR3 length: 16 amino acids. V lost 4 bases, J lost 0 bases, and 13 bases lay in between. Germline CDR1 MNHNS, CDR2 SASEGT. The CDR3 nucleotides are TGTGCCAGCAGTGTGGGTAGGGGTCCCTCTGGAAACACCATATATTTT. Translated, it gives CASSVGRGPSGNTIYF.

The chain uses TRBV13 and TRBJ2-7, with 8 bases that match TRBD1. In germline, CDR1 is PRHDT, CDR2 FYEKMQ (reference sequence). The trim removed 5 bases at V and 2 bases at J, leaving 2 bases unmatched. The length of the CDR3 is 13 residues. Written as DNA, the CDR3 is TGTGCCAGCAGCCCGGACAGGGCCTACGAGCAGTACTTC. Amino acids: CASSPDRAYEQYF.

This clone was counted a few times. The chain couples TRBV7-7 to TRBJ2-7; 11 bases are shared with TRBD1. CDR1 is SSHAT and CDR2 is FNYEAQ in the germline V gene (reference sequence). V lost 6 bases, J lost 4 bases, and 8 bases stayed unmatched. The CDR3 is 15 residues long. The CDR3 here is CASSAGQGALYEQYF. The CDR3 DNA is TGTGCCAGCAGTGCCGGACAGGGGGCTTTGTACGAGCAGTACTTC.